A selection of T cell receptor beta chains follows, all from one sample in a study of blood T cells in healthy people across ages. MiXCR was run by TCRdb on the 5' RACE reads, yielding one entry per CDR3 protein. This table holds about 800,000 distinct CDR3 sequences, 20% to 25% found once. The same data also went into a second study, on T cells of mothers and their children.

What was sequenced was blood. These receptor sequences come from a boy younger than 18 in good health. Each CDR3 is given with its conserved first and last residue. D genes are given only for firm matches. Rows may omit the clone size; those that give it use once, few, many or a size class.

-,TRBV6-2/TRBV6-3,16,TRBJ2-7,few,TGTGCCAGCAGTTACCTGGGGCAGGGGCCTCCCTACGAGCAGTACTTC,CASSYLGQGPPYEQYF
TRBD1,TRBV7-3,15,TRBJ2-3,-,TGTGCCAGCAGCCCGAGGGACAGTGCAATGGATACGCAGTATTTT,CASSPRDSAMDTQYF
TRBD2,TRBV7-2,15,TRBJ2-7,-,TGTGCCAGCAGCCCCCAAGAAGCGGGGGGCTACGAGCAGTACTTC,CASSPQEAGGYEQYF
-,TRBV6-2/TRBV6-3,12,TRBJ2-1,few,TGTGCCAGCAGTTACGGGTGGAATGAGCAGTTCTTC,CASSYGWNEQFF
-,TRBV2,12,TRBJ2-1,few,TGTGCCAGCAGCGGACAGACGGGGCTACAGTTCTTC,CASSGQTGLQFF
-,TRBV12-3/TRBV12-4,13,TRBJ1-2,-,TGTGCCAGCTGTTTAGAGGTTAGGTATGGCTACACCTTC,CASCLEVRYGYTF
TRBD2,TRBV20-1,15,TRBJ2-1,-,TGCAGTGCTTTGTGGGCCGAGCGGGGCTACAATGAGCAGTTCTTC,CSALWAERGYNEQFF
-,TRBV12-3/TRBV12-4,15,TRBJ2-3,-,TGTACCAGCAGTTTGTTGGGGGTCGGCACAGATACGCAGTATTTT,CTSSLLGVGTDTQYF
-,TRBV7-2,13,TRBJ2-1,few,TGTGCCAGCAGCTTGACATCGGGTTATGAGCAGTTCTTC,CASSLTSGYEQFF
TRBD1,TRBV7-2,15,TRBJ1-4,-,TGTGCCAGCAGTCTAGGGGGCAGGACTAACGAAAAACTGTTATTT,CASSLGGRTNEKLLF
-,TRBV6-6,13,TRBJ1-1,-,TGTGCCAGCAGGCTAAACATGAACACTGAAGCTTTCTTT,CASRLNMNTEAFF
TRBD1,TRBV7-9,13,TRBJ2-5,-,TGTGCCAGCAGCCCAGGGGGATACGAGACCCAGTACTTC,CASSPGGYETQYF
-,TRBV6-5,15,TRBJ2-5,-,TGTGCCAGCAGTTACTCAGCAGGGGACTCAGAGACCCAGTACTTC,CASSYSAGDSETQYF
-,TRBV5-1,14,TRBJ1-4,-,TGCGCCAGCAGCTTTGGTGACGGTAATGAAAAACTGTTTTTT,CASSFGDGNEKLFF
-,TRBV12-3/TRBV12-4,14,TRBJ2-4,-,TGTGCCAGCAGTTTGGCCCCAGGGGCGCACATTCAGTACTTC,CASSLAPGAHIQYF